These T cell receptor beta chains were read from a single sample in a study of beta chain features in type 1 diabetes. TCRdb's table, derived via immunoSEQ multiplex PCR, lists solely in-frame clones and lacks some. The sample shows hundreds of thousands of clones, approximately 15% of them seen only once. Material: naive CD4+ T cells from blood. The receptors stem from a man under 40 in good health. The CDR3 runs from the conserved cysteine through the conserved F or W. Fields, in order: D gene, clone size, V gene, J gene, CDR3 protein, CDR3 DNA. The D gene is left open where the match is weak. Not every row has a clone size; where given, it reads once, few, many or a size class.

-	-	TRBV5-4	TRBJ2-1	CASSSPGRLASNEQFF	TGTGCCAGCAGCTCCCCTGGTAGGCTAGCTTCCAATGAGCAGTTCTTC
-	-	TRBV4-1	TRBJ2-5	CASSQSLRDQETQYF	TGCGCCAGCAGCCAAAGTCTCCGCGACCAAGAGACCCAGTACTTC
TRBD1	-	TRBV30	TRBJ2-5	CAWRRKRQGRETQYF	TGTGCCTGGAGGAGAAAAAGACAGGGCCGGGAGACCCAGTACTTC
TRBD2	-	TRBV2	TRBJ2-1	CASRLAGAYNEQFF	TGTGCCAGCAGACTAGCGGGGGCGTACAATGAGCAGTTCTTC
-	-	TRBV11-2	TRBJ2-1	CASSTPRGPDNEQFF	TGTGCCAGCAGCACCCCCAGGGGACCTGACAATGAGCAGTTCTTC
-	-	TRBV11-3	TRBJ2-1	CASTGRGSYNEQFF	TGTGCCAGCACAGGCCGAGGCTCCTACAATGAGCAGTTCTTC
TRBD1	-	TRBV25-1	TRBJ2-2	CASSGRQGADTGELFF	TGTGCCAGCAGTGGTCGACAGGGGGCCGACACCGGGGAGCTGTTTTTT
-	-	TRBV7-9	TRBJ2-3	CASSLVRARTDTQYF	TGTGCCAGCAGCTTAGTTCGGGCCAGAACAGATACGCAGTATTTT
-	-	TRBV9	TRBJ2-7	CASSVETASSYEQYF	TGTGCCAGCAGCGTAGAAACGGCGAGCTCCTACGAGCAGTACTTC
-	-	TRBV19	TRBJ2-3	CASSMAIRRGTDTQYF	TGTGCCAGTAGTATGGCGATCCGGAGGGGCACAGATACGCAGTATTTT
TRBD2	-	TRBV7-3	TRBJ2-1	CASSLRLAVYNEQFF	TGTGCCAGCAGCTTAAGGCTAGCGGTCTACAATGAGCAGTTCTTC
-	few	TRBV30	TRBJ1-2	CAWSVQDNYGYTF	TGTGCCTGGAGTGTACAAGACAACTATGGCTACACCTTC
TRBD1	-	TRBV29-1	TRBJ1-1	CSGTQGGTEAFF	TGCAGCGGTACCCAGGGGGGTACTGAAGCTTTCTTT
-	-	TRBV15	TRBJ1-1	CATSSSWTQVKNTEAFF	TGTGCCACCAGCTCAAGTTGGACACAGGTGAAGAACACTGAAGCTTTCTTT
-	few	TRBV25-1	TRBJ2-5	CASSEGGTTAETQYF	TGTGCCAGCAGTGAAGGGGGGACCACGGCGGAGACCCAGTACTTC
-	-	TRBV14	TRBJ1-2	CASSQEGFGYTF	TGTGCCAGCAGCCAAGAAGGATTTGGCTACACCTTC
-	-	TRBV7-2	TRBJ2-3	CASSPISIRGTDTQYF	TGTGCCAGCAGTCCAATTAGCATTCGGGGGACAGATACGCAGTATTTT
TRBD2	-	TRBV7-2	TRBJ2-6	CASSLGLAGFSGANVLTF	TGTGCCAGCAGCCTGGGACTAGCGGGGTTCTCTGGGGCCAACGTCCTGACTTTC
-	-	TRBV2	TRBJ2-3	CASSSDTQYF	TGTGCCAGCAGTTCAGATACGCAGTATTTT
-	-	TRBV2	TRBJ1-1	CASRREISFF	TGTGCCAGCAGGAGGGAGATCTCTTTCTTT
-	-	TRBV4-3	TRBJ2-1	CASSPDLGNEQFF	TGCGCCAGCAGCCCAGACCTGGGCAATGAGCAGTTCTTC
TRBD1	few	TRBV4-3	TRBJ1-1	CASSQLGQGLTEAFF	TGCGCCAGCAGCCAATTGGGACAGGGTCTAACTGAAGCTTTCTTT
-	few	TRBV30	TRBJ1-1	CAWSTAGLGAEAFF	TGTGCCTGGAGTACAGCAGGGCTGGGGGCTGAAGCTTTCTTT
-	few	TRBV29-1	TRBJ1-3	CSVLRSSGNTIYF	TGCAGCGTTCTCCGGAGCTCTGGAAACACCATATATTTT
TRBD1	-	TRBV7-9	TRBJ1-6	CASSLAGQQSSYNSPLHF	TGTGCCAGCAGCTTAGCGGGACAGCAGAGCTCCTATAATTCACCCCTCCACTTT
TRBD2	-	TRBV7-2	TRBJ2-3	CASRRGLAGTDTQYF	TGTGCCAGCCGACGGGGACTAGCGGGCACAGATACGCAGTATTTT
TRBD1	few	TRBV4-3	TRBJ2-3	CASSPGTGVGDTQYF	TGCGCCAGCAGCCCGGGGACAGGGGTGGGAGATACGCAGTATTTT
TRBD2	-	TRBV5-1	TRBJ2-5	CASSSSGLQETQYF	TGCGCCAGCAGCTCTAGCGGGCTACAAGAGACCCAGTACTTC
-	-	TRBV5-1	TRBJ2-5	CASSFRQGKETQYF	TGCGCCAGCAGTTTTAGACAAGGCAAGGAGACCCAGTACTTC
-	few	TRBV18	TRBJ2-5	CASSPRMYQETQYF	TGTGCCAGCTCACCTCGGATGTACCAAGAGACCCAGTACTTC
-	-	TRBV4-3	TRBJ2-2	CASSQDIIRRDTGELFF	TGCGCCAGCAGCCAAGATATCATTCGGAGAGACACCGGGGAGCTGTTTTTT
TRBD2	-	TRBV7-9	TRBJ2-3	CASSPGTEPGLARPDTQYF	TGTGCCAGCAGTCCCGGGACAGAACCGGGACTAGCGAGGCCCGATACGCAGTATTTT
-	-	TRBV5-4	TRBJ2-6	CASSLAIPGANVLTF	TGTGCCAGCAGCTTGGCTATCCCTGGGGCCAACGTCCTGACTTTC
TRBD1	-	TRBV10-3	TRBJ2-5	CAISTQGVPAQQETQYF	TGTGCCATCAGTACGCAGGGGGTGCCGGCCCAACAAGAGACCCAGTACTTC
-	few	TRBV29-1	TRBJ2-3	CSVERVAMGTDTQYF	TGCAGCGTTGAAAGGGTAGCGATGGGTACAGATACGCAGTATTTT
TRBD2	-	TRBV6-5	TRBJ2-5	CASGRLAGETQYF	TGTGCCAGCGGCAGACTAGCCGGTGAGACCCAGTACTTC
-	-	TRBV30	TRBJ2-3	CAWKWTSTDTQYF	TGTGCCTGGAAGTGGACTAGCACAGATACGCAGTATTTT
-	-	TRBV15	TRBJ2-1	CATSRDRGDRDNEQFF	TGTGCCACCAGCAGAGATCGGGGCGACAGAGACAATGAGCAGTTCTTC
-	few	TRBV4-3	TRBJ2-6	CASSQVTGQSSGANVLTF	TGCGCCAGCAGCCAAGTTACCGGACAGAGCTCTGGGGCCAACGTCCTGACTTTC
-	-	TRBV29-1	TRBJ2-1	CSVVGPNSGEQFF	TGCAGCGTTGTGGGTCCGAATTCGGGTGAGCAGTTCTTC
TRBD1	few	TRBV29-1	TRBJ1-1	CSVGSGTGAEAFF	TGCAGCGTTGGGAGCGGTACAGGGGCTGAAGCTTTCTTT
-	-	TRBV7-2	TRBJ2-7	CASSLAGGAYEQYF	TGTGCCAGCAGCTTAGCTGGGGGGGCTTACGAGCAGTACTTC
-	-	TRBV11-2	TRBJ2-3	CASSFPLGPTDTQYF	TGTGCCAGCAGCTTTCCGCTAGGCCCCACAGATACGCAGTATTTT
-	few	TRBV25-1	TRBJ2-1	CASRAGSGKEQFF	TGTGCCAGCAGGGCCGGATCGGGAAAGGAGCAGTTCTTC
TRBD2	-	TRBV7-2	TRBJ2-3	CASSYRLGTSGRADTQYF	TGTGCCAGCAGCTATAGACTCGGGACTAGCGGGCGTGCAGATACGCAGTATTTT